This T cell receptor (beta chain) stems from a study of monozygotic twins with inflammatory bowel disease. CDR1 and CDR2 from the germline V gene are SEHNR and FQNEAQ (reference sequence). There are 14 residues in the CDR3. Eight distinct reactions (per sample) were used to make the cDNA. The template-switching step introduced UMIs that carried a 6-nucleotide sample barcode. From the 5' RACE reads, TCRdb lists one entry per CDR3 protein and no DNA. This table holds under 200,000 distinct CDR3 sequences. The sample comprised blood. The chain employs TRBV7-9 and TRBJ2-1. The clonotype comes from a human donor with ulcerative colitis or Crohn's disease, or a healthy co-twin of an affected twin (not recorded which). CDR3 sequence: CASSLKAVENEQFF.